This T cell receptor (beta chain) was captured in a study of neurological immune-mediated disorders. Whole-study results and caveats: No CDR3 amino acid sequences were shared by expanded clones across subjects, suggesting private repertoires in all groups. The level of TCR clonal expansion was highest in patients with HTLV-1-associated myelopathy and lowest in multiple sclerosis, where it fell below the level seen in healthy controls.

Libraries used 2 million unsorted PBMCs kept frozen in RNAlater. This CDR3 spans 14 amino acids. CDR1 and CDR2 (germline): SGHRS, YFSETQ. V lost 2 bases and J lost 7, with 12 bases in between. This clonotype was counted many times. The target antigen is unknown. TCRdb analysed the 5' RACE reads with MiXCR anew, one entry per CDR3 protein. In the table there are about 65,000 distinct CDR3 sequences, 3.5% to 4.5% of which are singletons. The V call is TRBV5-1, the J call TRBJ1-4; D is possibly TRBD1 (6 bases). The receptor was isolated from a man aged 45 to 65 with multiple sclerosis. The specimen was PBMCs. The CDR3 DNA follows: TGCGCCAGCAGCTTCGGACAGAGAACTGAAAAACTGTTTTTT. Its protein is CASSFGQRTEKLFF.